The 22 T cell receptor beta chains below all came from one sample that was sequenced in a study of cytomegalovirus exposure and HLA in healthy donors. The study ran its PCR with 60 Vbeta and 13 Jbeta primers. The repertoire was sequenced with immunoSEQ multiplex PCR; TCRdb's copy has only in-frame clones and lacks some. Of 120,000 or so clones listed, around three quarters are singletons. The sequencing input was PBMCs. These receptors all stem from a woman aged 40 to 50 in good health and CMV-seronegative.

The rearrangement joins TRBV4-2 to TRBJ2-5; D is undetermined. The CDR3 extends over 15 amino acids. Looked up from germline, CDR1 is LGHNA and CDR2 is YNFKEQ. V dropped 4 bases and J dropped 5 bases, with 17 bases sitting between them. The CDR3 coding sequence is TGTGCCAGCAGCCGTCAGGCTCTCTTTCGGGAGACCCAGTACTTC. The encoded protein is CASSRQALFRETQYF.

The gene calls are TRBV7-2 and TRBJ1-3; D is uncertain. Germline V CDR1 and CDR2: SGHTA, FQGNSA. The CDR3 length is 16 residues. Trimming stripped 0 bases from V and 1 base from J, with 10 bases between. The CDR3 loop is CASSLAFPGSGNTIYF. The DNA for the CDR3 is TGTGCCAGCAGCTTAGCGTTTCCGGGGTCTGGAAACACCATATATTTT.

This clone was counted only a few times. The V gene is TRBV7-9, the J gene TRBJ2-1; 14 bases align to TRBD2. The V gene end was trimmed by 5 bases and the J gene end by 8 bases; junction bases not matched to a gene: 5. This CDR3 region has 15 residues. The germline V gene has CDR1 SEHNR and CDR2 FQNEAQ (reference sequence). CDR3 in amino acids: CASSPTSGRDHEQFF. The CDR3 DNA reads as TGTGCCAGCAGCCCGACTAGCGGGAGGGACCATGAGCAGTTCTTC.

Worth noting for this clone: Other DNA sequences in this specimen translate into the identical CDR3. The V gene is TRBV18, the J gene TRBJ2-7; the D is unclear. V was clipped by 3 bases and J by 0 bases, with 6 bases between them. In germline, CDR1 is KGHSH, CDR2 LQKENI. The CDR3 has 13 residues. The DNA for the CDR3 is TGTGCCAGCTCACCCTCCGGCTCCTACGAGCAGTACTTC. It codes for CASSPSGSYEQYF.

To note about this clone: One junction end does not reproduce the germline sequence, and a read error may be involved. The J gene is TRBJ2-1, the V gene TRBV7-7; maybe TRBD2 (5 bases). Germline CDR1 is SSHAT and CDR2 is FNYEAQ (reference sequence). This CDR3 region has 15 residues. CDR3 DNA: TGTGCTAGCAGCTCCTCGAGCGGACTCTACAATGAGCAGTTCTTC. This translates into CASSSSSGLYNEQFF. The variable domain in full, completed from reference TRBV7-7 and TRBJ2-1, reads GAGVSQSPRYKVTKRGQDVTLRCDPISSHATLYWYQQALGQGPEFLTYFNYEAQPDKSGLPSDRFSAERPEGSISTLTIQRTEQRDSAMYRCASSSSSGLYNEQFFGPGTRLTVL.

CDR3 coding DNA: TGTGCCAGCAGACTCCCGGGACAGTTTAATTCACCCCTCCACTTT. It specifies CASRLPGQFNSPLHF. V gene TRBV28 combines with J gene TRBJ1-6; 7 bases align to TRBD1. Germline V gene lookup returns CDR1 MDHEN and CDR2 SYDVKM. Unmatched junction bases numbered 8, after V lost 6 bases and J lost 6 bases. The CDR3 has 15 residues.

V gene TRBV28 combines with J gene TRBJ1-2; TRBD1 is a possible D gene (5 bases). The CDR3 is 12 residues long. The ends were cut back, 4 bases at V and 5 bases at J, with 8 bases in the middle. Germline V gene data show CDR1 as MDHEN and CDR2 as SYDVKM. The CDR3 coding sequence is TGTGCCAGCAGTTCAGGGAAGTATGGCTACACCTTC. It translates to CASSSGKYGYTF.

The chain is built from TRBV19 and TRBJ1-5; D is unresolved. Between the trimmed V and J ends, which lost 2 bases and 4 bases, there was a span of 12 bases. The CDR3 is 15 amino acids. CDR1 LNHDA and CDR2 SQIVND come from the germline V gene (reference sequence). The CDR3 loop is CASSIYFAGNQPQHF. The CDR3 DNA follows: TGTGCCAGTAGTATATATTTTGCGGGGAATCAGCCCCAGCATTTT.

The rearrangement uses TRBV5-6 and TRBJ2-7; 9 positions agree with TRBD1. The CDR3 totals 12 residues. CDR1 is SGHDT and CDR2 is YYEEEE in the germline V gene. The ends lost 3 bases at V and 6 bases at J; junction bases unmatched: 1. CDR3 amino acids: CASSSGQGEQYF. CDR3 nucleotide sequence: TGTGCCAGCAGCTCGGGACAGGGCGAGCAGTACTTC.

The genes are TRBV29-1 and TRBJ2-1; D possibly corresponds to TRBD2 (6 bases). In germline, CDR1 is SQVTM, CDR2 ANQGSEA. V dropped 3 bases and J dropped 5 bases, with 11 bases sitting between them. This CDR3 has 13 residues. The CDR3 spells CSVDSGLDNEQFF. In DNA form, the CDR3 reads TGCAGCGTTGACAGCGGGCTCGACAATGAGCAGTTCTTC.

This clone occurred a few times. The chain links TRBV6-6 to TRBJ1-2; 8 bases map to TRBD1. This CDR3 region has 13 residues. CDR1 is MNHNY and CDR2 is SVGAGI in the germline V gene (reference sequence). The V and J ends lost 8 bases and 7 bases, in that order; junction bases with no gene match: 9. The CDR3 DNA sequence: TGTGCCAGCTCTACGCAGGGGGCGCGTGGCTACACCTTC. Translating gives CASSTQGARGYTF.

This clone showed up just a few times. This chain connects TRBV5-5 to TRBJ2-5; 7 nucleotides line up with TRBD1. The V gene's germline CDR1 is SGHKS and CDR2 YYEKEE (reference sequence). There are 14 residues in the CDR3. After removal of 5 bases from V and 2 bases from J, the junction contained 6 bases not matched to a gene. CDR3: CASRAPGQQETQYF. The CDR3 DNA sequence: TGTGCCAGCAGGGCCCCGGGACAGCAAGAGACCCAGTACTTC.

Comment on this clone: Other DNA sequences in this specimen translate into the identical CDR3. V is TRBV14 and J is TRBJ2-7, with no clear D. Per germline, CDR1 SGHDN and CDR2 FVKESK. V gave up 4 bases and J gave up 5 bases, with 12 bases separating them. There are 13 residues in the CDR3. The CDR3 DNA sequence: TGTGCCAGCAGCCTGCTGGGCCCCGACGAGCAGTACTTC. It specifies CASSLLGPDEQYF.

The rearrangement uses TRBV4-2 and TRBJ2-3; 11 bases are shared with TRBD2. This CDR3 has 16 amino acids. Germline values: CDR1 LGHNA, CDR2 YNFKEQ. Trimming took 4 bases from V and 3 from J; bases not matched to a gene: 6. CDR3 coding DNA: TGTGCCAGCAGCCGAGGGACTAGCGGCTATACAGATACGCAGTATTTT. Residues: CASSRGTSGYTDTQYF.

The chain uses TRBV11-2 and TRBJ2-5; D is possibly TRBD2 (6 bases). The end of the DNA fits TRBJ2-7 better, so the J call may be wrong. The CDR3 runs 15 residues. The germline CDR1 and CDR2 sequences are SGHAT and FQNNGV. The CDR3 is CASSLVGTHIYEQYF. In DNA, the CDR3 is TGTGCCAGCAGCTTAGTAGGGACTCATATTTACGAGCAGTACTTC.

This clone was observed a few times. The chain links TRBV18 to TRBJ2-7; D remains unclear. This CDR3 has 16 residues. V was trimmed by 3 bases and J by 3 bases, leaving 18 bases between them. Germline CDR1 KGHSH, CDR2 LQKENI. CDR3 sequence: CASSPFGGFSHYEQYF. The CDR3 bases are TGTGCCAGCTCACCCTTCGGCGGTTTCTCTCACTACGAGCAGTACTTC.

This chain connects TRBV18 to TRBJ1-5; 8 positions match TRBD1. The CDR3 spans 13 residues. Germline values: CDR1 KGHSH, CDR2 LQKENI. V gave up 8 bases and J gave up 5 bases; unmatched junction bases: 5. In nucleotides, the CDR3 is TGTGCCAGCACGACAGGGGAGGATCAGCCCCAGCATTTT. This gives the protein CASTTGEDQPQHF.

V and J are TRBV5-1 and TRBJ2-3; D is perhaps TRBD1 (7 bases). The CDR3 runs 15 residues. Germline assignment: CDR1 SGHRS and CDR2 YFSETQ. V lost 2 bases, J lost 2 bases, and 12 bases lay in between. The CDR3 DNA follows: TGCGCCAGCAGCTTAGGAGGGGGCCTCACAGATACGCAGTATTTT. It codes for CASSLGGGLTDTQYF.

Concerning this clone: This same CDR3 is encoded by further DNA sequences in the sample. The chain couples TRBV28 to TRBJ1-2; TRBD1 matches 10 bases. V shed 2 bases, J shed 8 bases, and the junction held 2 bases outside the gene matches. The CDR3 runs to 13 residues. Per the germline V gene, CDR1 is MDHEN and CDR2 is SYDVKM. The CDR3 DNA reads as TGTGCCAGCAGTTTAGGACAGGGGGGGGGCTACACCTTC. This codes for CASSLGQGGGYTF.

The chain combines TRBV6-6 with TRBJ1-1, with TRBD1 identical over 8 bases. V lost 6 bases to trimming and J lost 2 bases; unmatched junction nucleotides: 5. CDR1 MNHNY and CDR2 SVGAGI come from the germline V gene (reference sequence). This CDR3 contains 14 residues. The chain's CDR3 is CASRPGGPNTEAFF. The CDR3 DNA is TGTGCCAGCAGACCAGGGGGCCCTAACACTGAAGCTTTCTTT.

A few counts support this clone. The chain combines TRBV28 with TRBJ1-3; tentative D call: TRBD1 (5 bases). The CDR3 is made up of 17 amino acids. V lost 5 bases to trimming and J lost 0 bases, with 17 bases between them. Germline-derived CDR1 and CDR2 are MDHEN and SYDVKM. CDR3 nucleotide sequence: TGTGCCAGCAGTATCCCTGGACATCCCTCCTCTGGAAACACCATATATTTT. It yields the protein CASSIPGHPSSGNTIYF.

This clone was detected once. V gene TRBV5-6 combines with J gene TRBJ2-1; TRBD2 agrees at 8 bases. Unmatched junction bases numbered 10, after V lost 1 base and J lost 10 bases. Germline V gene data show CDR1 as SGHDT and CDR2 as YYEEEE. The CDR3 covers 15 residues. In DNA form, the CDR3 reads TGTGCCAGCAGCTTGAGACTTAGCGGGACCGAGGAGCAGTTCTTC. Its protein is CASSLRLSGTEEQFF.